This TCR beta chain originates from a study of shared clonotypes between healthy human individuals. The CDR3 has 15 amino acids. CDR1 is SGHRS and CDR2 is YFSETQ in the germline V gene. V lost 7 bases, J lost 6 bases, and 11 bases stayed unmatched. The data were produced by immunoSEQ multiplex PCR, yet TCRdb's version contains in-frame clones alone and is incomplete. This sample carries around 2.1 million clones, approximately 94% of them seen once, and the ten largest clones take around 0.13%. This chain links TRBV5-1 with TRBJ2-5; 11 positions match TRBD1. The clonotype originates from a man aged 18 to 29 in good health. The sequenced material came from naive CD4+ T cells sorted from blood. Subset given: CD45RA+ positively selected. CDR3 nucleotides: TGCGCCAGCGGCGGGTGGGACAGGGGGTCACAGACCCAGTACTTC. This sequence encodes CASGGWDRGSQTQYF.